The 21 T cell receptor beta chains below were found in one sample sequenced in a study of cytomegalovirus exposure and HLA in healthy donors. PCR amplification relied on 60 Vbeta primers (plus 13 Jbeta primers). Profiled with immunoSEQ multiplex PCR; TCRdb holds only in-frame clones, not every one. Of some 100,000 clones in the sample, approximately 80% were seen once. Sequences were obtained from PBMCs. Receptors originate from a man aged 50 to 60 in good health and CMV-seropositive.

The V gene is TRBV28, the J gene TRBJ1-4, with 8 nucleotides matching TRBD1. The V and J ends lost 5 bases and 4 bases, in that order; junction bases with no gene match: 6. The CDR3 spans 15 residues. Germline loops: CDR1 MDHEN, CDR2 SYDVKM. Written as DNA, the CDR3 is TGTGCCAGCAGTACACACAGGGGGTTTAATGAAAAACTGTTTTTT. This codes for CASSTHRGFNEKLFF.

The DNA for the CDR3 is TGTGCCAGCAGTTCTAATACCCGCACCGGGGAGCTGTTTTTT. This sequence encodes CASSSNTRTGELFF. V gene TRBV6-6 combines with J gene TRBJ2-2, with no clear D. Trimming stripped 4 bases from V and 4 bases from J, with 10 bases between. This CDR3 comprises 14 residues. Germline assignment: CDR1 MNHNY and CDR2 SVGAGI (reference sequence).

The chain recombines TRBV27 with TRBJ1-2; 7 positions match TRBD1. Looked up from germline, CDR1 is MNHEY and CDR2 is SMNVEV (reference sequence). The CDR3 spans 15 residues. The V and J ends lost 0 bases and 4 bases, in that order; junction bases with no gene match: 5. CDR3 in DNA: TGTGCCAGCAGTTTATCCAACAGGGGCCGCTATGGCTACACCTTC. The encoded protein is CASSLSNRGRYGYTF.

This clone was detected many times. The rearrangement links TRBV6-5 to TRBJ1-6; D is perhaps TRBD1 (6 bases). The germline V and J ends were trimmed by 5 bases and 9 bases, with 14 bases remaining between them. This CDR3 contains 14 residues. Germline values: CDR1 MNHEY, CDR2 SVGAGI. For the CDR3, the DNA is TGTGCCAGCAGTGACAGGTGGACGGTTTCACCCCTCCACTTT. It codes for CASSDRWTVSPLHF.

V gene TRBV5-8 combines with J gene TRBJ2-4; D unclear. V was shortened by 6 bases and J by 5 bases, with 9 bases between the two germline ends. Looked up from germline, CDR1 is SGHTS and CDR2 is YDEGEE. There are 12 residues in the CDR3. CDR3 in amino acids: CASNRRENIQYF. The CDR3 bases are TGTGCCAGCAACCGTCGGGAAAACATTCAGTACTTC.

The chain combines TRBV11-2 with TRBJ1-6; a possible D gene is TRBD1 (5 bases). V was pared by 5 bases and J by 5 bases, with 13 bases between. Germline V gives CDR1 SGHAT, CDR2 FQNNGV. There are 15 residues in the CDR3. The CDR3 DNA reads TGTGCCAGCAGCCGTAGACAGCCCGATAATTCACCCCTCCACTTT. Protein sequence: CASSRRQPDNSPLHF.

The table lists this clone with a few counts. In DNA, the CDR3 is TGTGCCAGCAGCCGCGGAAATAGCGGGGGCCAAGAGACCCAGTACTTC. The encoded protein is CASSRGNSGGQETQYF. This chain connects TRBV4-2 to TRBJ2-5; 9 bases line up with TRBD2. The V gene's germline CDR1 is LGHNA and CDR2 YNFKEQ. V gave up 4 bases and J gave up 1 base; unmatched junction bases: 7. The CDR3 is made up of 16 amino acids.

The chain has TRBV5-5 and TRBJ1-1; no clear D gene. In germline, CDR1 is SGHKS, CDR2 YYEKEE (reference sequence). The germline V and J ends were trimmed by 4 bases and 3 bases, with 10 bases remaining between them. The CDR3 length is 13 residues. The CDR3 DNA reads TGTGCCAGCAGCGTGAGGTGGGACACTGAAGCTTTCTTT. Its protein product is CASSVRWDTEAFF.

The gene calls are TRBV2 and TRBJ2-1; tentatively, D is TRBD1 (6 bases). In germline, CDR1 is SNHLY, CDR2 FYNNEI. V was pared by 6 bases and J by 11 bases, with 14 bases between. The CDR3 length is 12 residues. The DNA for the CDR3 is TGTGCCAGCAGCCCCCGGCAGGGGCAGCAGTTCTTC. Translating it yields CASSPRQGQQFF.

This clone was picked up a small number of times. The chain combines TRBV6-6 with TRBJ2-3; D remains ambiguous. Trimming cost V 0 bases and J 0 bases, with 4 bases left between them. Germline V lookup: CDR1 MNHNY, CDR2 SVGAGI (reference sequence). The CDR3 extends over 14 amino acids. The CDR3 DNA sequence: TGTGCCAGCAGTTACTCGACTAGCACAGATACGCAGTATTTT. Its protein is CASSYSTSTDTQYF.

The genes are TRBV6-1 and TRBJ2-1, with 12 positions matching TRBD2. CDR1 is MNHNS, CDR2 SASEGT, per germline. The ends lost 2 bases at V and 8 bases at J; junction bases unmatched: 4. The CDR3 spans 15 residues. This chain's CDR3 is CASSELAGGRDEQFF. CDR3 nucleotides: TGTGCCAGCAGTGAACTAGCGGGGGGGCGAGATGAGCAGTTCTTC.

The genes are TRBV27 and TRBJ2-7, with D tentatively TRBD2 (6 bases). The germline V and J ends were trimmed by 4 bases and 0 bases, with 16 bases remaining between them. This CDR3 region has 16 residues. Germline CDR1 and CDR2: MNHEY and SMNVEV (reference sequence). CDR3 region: CASSSLGTPRSYEQYF. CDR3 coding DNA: TGTGCCAGCAGTTCCCTCGGGACTCCCCGCTCCTACGAGCAGTACTTC.

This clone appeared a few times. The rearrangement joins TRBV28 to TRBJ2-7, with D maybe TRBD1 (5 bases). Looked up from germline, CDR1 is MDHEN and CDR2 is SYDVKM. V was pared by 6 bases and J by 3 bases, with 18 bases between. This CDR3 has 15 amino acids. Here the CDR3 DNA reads TGTGCCAGCAGCTTTCCAGGGAAGTCCCACTACGAGCAGTACTTC. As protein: CASSFPGKSHYEQYF.

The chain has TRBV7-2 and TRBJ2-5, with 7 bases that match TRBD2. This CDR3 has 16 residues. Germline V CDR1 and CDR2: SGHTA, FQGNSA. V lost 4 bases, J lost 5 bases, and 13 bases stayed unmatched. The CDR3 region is CASSSTRARGVETQYF. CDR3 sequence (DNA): TGTGCCAGCAGCTCCACGCGGGCCCGGGGGGTGGAGACCCAGTACTTC.

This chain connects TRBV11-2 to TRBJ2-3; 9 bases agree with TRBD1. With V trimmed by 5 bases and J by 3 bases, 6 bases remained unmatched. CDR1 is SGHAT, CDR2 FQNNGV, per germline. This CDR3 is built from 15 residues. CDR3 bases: TGTGCCAGCAGCGCCGGACAGGGGAGGACAGATACGCAGTATTTT. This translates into CASSAGQGRTDTQYF.

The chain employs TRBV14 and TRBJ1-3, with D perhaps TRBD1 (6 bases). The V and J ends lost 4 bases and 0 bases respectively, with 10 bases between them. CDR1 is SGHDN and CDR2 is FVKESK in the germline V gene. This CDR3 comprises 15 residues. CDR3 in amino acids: CASSLDSFSGNTIYF. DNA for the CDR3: TGTGCCAGCAGCCTGGACAGCTTCTCTGGAAACACCATATATTTT.

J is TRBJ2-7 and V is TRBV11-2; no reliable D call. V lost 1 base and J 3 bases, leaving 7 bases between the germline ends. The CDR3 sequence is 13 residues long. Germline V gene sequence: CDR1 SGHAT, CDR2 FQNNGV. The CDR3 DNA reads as TGTGCCAGCAGCTTAGCCAGCGACTACGAGCAGTACTTC. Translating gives CASSLASDYEQYF.

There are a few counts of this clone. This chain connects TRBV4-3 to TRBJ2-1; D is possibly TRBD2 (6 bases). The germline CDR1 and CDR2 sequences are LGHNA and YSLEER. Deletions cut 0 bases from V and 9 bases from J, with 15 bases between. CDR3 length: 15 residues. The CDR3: CASSQEGGRAGEQFF. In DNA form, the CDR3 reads TGCGCCAGCAGCCAAGAGGGAGGCAGGGCGGGTGAGCAGTTCTTC.

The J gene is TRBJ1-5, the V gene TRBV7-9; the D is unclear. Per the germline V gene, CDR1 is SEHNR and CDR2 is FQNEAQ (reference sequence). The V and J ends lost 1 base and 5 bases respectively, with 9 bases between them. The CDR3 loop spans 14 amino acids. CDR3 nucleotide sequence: TGTGCCAGCAGCTTAGGATCAGGCGATCAGCCCCAGCATTTT. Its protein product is CASSLGSGDQPQHF. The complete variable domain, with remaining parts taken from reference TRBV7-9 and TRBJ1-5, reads DTGVSQNPRHKITKRGQNVTFRCDPISEHNRLYWYRQTLGQGPEFLTYFQNEAQLEKSRLLSDRFSAERPKGSFSTLEIQRTEQGDSAMYLCASSLGSGDQPQHFGDGTRLSIL.

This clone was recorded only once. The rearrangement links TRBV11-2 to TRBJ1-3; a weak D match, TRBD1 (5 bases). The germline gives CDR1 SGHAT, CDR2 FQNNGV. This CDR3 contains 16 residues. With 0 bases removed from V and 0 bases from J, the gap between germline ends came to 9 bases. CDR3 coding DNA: TGTGCCAGCAGCTTAGAATTCCAGGGCTCTGGAAACACCATATATTTT. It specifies CASSLEFQGSGNTIYF.

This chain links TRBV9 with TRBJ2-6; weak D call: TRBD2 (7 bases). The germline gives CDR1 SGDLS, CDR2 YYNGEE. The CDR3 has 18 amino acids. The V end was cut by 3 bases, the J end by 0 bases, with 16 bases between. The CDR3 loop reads CASSEGGGGTSGANVLTF. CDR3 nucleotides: TGTGCCAGCAGCGAGGGGGGAGGGGGAACCTCTGGGGCCAACGTCCTGACTTTC.